The clone carrying this T cell receptor beta chain was found a few times. V lost 3 bases and J 3 bases, leaving 9 bases between the germline ends. Per germline, CDR1 SGHRS and CDR2 YFSETQ. There are 13 residues in the CDR3. The data were taken from a study of T-cell memory formation after mild COVID-19. TCRdb reanalysed the 5' RACE reads using MiXCR and keeps one entry per CDR3 protein. The data show about 440,000 distinct CDR3 sequences, 15% to 25% seen once. Material for sequencing was PBMCs or a T cell subset sorted from them (not recorded which). This receptor was obtained from an adult woman who had mild COVID-19 (a few samples of this study predate the infection). Cell type and time point are not known. This chain joins TRBV5-1 and TRBJ2-5; no definite D call. CDR3 sequence (DNA): TGCGCCAGCAGCTCTGAACCAAAAGAGACCCAGTACTTC. It specifies CASSSEPKETQYF.